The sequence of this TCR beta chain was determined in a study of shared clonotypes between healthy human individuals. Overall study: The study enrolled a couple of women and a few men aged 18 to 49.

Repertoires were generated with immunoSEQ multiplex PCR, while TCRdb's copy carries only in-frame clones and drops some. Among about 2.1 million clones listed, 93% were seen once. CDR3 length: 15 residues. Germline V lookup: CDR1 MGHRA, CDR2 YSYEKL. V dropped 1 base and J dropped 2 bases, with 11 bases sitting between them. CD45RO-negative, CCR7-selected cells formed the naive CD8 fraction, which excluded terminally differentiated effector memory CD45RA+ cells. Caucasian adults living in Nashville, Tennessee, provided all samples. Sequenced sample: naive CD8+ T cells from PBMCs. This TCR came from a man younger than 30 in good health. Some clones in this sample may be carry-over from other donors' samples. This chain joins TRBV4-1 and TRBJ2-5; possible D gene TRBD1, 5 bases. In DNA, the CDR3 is TGCGCCAGCAGCCAAGGATTCAGGGAACAAGAGACCCAGTACTTC. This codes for CASSQGFREQETQYF.